Sequencing of this T cell receptor (beta chain) was carried out in a study of shared clonotypes between healthy human individuals. Study-wide context: Donors, aged 18 to 49, were a couple of women and three men.

Of note for this clone: The sample has other DNA sequences that encode this CDR3 too.

The trim removed 5 bases at V and 0 bases at J, leaving 2 bases unmatched. This CDR3 contains 14 residues. Germline V lookup: CDR1 LNHDA, CDR2 SQIVND (reference sequence). TCRdb's copy holds only in-frame clones and misses some; the assay was immunoSEQ multiplex PCR. This sample has 740,000 or so clones, with 73% found just once. Negatively enriched CD4+ T cells were divided by CD45RA into naive and memory. The V call is TRBV19, the J call TRBJ1-2, with 8 bases aligning to TRBD1. The receptor was isolated from a woman aged 25 to 39 in good health. The sequenced sample consisted of memory CD4+ T cells sorted from blood. Noted subset: CD45RA-negative fraction. The CDR3 nucleotides read TGTGCCAGTAGTGCACAGGGGGCTAACTATGGCTACACCTTC. Translated, it gives CASSAQGANYGYTF.